What follows is one T cell receptor beta chain and its context. The antigen is not known. CDR1 is SEHNR, CDR2 FQNEAQ, per germline (reference sequence). Trimming took 5 bases from V and 6 from J; bases not matched to a gene: 7. The length of the CDR3 is 15 residues. Sequencing used immunoSEQ multiplex PCR; TCRdb keeps in-frame clones, though not all of them. The sample yields 15,000 or so clones, about 83% seen once. The data belong to a study of somatic mutations in cytotoxic T cells in rheumatoid arthritis. In the study overall: Patient blood (around 30 ml EDTA) was collected right after diagnosis, preceding any treatment. The researchers flow-sorted some T-cell populations stained with V beta antibodies and got nearly 100% purity, and these included V beta1+ cells sequenced for TCRB.

Whole-study results and caveats: Of the expanded CD8+ clones, the antigen targets were not known.

The receptor was isolated from an adult with rheumatoid arthritis. Material: CD8+ T cells sorted from blood. The J gene is TRBJ1-6, the V gene TRBV7-9, with TRBD1 identical over 7 bases. In nucleotides, the CDR3 is TGTGCCAGCAGCGCAAAAACAGGGGTTAATTCACCCCTCCACTTT. Translated, it gives CASSAKTGVNSPLHF.